The 9 T cell receptor beta chains in this list originate from one sample, sequenced in a study of shared clonotypes between healthy human individuals. Using immunoSEQ multiplex PCR, the repertoire was profiled, and TCRdb retains in-frame clones only, with some absent. The sample records some 1 million clones, about 77% being singletons. The sample was memory CD4+ T cells sorted from blood. Subset here: CD45RA-negative fraction. The receptors were gathered from a man aged 18-30 years in good health.

This clone was found a few times. The rearrangement joins TRBV28 to TRBJ2-7; D call uncertain. The CDR3 sequence is 14 residues long. The germline V and J ends were trimmed by 3 bases and 1 base, with 10 bases remaining between them. Germline loops: CDR1 MDHEN, CDR2 SYDVKM. CDR3 protein: CASSFASLSYEQYF. CDR3 in DNA: TGTGCCAGCAGTTTCGCCTCTTTATCCTACGAGCAGTACTTC.

The V gene is TRBV7-2, the J gene TRBJ2-5; TRBD1 or TRBD2 may be the D gene (5 bases each). V gave up 1 base and J gave up 3 bases, with 12 bases separating them. This CDR3 is built from 15 residues. CDR1 is SGHTA, CDR2 FQGNSA, per germline. As DNA, the CDR3 is TGTGCCAGCAGCTTAGTGGGACGGATCGAAGAGACCCAGTACTTC. Its translation is CASSLVGRIEETQYF.

The chain recombines TRBV21-1 with TRBJ2-5. TRBV21-1 is a recognized pseudogene. The length of the CDR3 is 15 residues. CDR3 residues: CASSKMGPPAETQYF. CDR3 nucleotides: TGTGCCAGCAGCAAGATGGGACCCCCAGCGGAGACCCAGTACTTC.

CDR3 sequence (DNA): TGTGCCAGCCGCAGGGTCTCCGAGCAGTACTTC. It codes for CASRRVSEQYF. V gene TRBV6-1 combines with J gene TRBJ2-7; D possibly corresponds to TRBD1 (5 bases). The length of the CDR3 is 11 residues. V was trimmed by 8 bases and J by 6 bases, leaving 11 bases between them. Per germline, CDR1 MNHNS and CDR2 SASEGT.

This rearrangement joins TRBV7-2 to TRBJ2-7; D not certain. The germline V gene encodes CDR1 SGHTA and CDR2 FQGNSA. CDR3 length: 12 residues. V was trimmed by 5 bases and J by 3 bases, leaving 8 bases between them. The DNA for the CDR3 is TGTGCCAGCAGCCGAGTAGGCTACGAGCAGTACTTC. Translating gives CASSRVGYEQYF.

On this clone: Other DNA variants within this sample encode the same CDR3. The V gene is TRBV27, the J gene TRBJ2-7; a weak D match, TRBD2 (5 bases). V lost 4 bases and J lost 4, with 5 bases in between. The germline V gene encodes CDR1 MNHEY and CDR2 SMNVEV (reference sequence). The CDR3 is made up of 11 amino acids. This chain's CDR3 is CASSSGYEQYF. In nucleotides, the CDR3 is TGTGCCAGCAGTTCGGGATACGAGCAGTACTTC.

As concerns this clone: A junction boundary mismatches the germline segment, possibly from a read error. This rearrangement joins TRBV7-7 to TRBJ2-7; TRBD1 agrees at 9 bases. The CDR3 loop spans 16 amino acids. Germline CDR1 is SSHAT and CDR2 is FNYEAQ (reference sequence). The CDR3 DNA sequence: TGTGCTAGCAGTTCGTGGACCGGGACAGGGCCCTACGAGCAGTACTTC. Translating gives CASSSWTGTGPYEQYF.

The V call is TRBV18, the J call TRBJ1-1, with D uncertain. The CDR3 length is 13 residues. Trimming stripped 0 bases from V and 4 bases from J, with 6 bases between. CDR1 and CDR2 (germline): KGHSH, LQKENI. CDR3: CASSPPAGTEAFF. CDR3 DNA sequence: TGTGCCAGCTCACCACCGGCGGGCACTGAAGCTTTCTTT.

The J gene is TRBJ2-3, the V gene TRBV11-1; 7 nucleotides align to TRBD2. The CDR3 length is 13 residues. Germline CDR1 reads SGHAT; CDR2 reads FQDESV (reference sequence). V shed 4 bases and J 12 bases; nucleotides not matched to a gene: 10. The DNA for the CDR3 is TGTGCCAGCAGCTGGGGGACTGCGGGGGAACAGTATTTT. The encoded protein is CASSWGTAGEQYF.